This is a list of T cell receptor beta chains from one sample in a study of shared clonotypes between healthy human individuals. Sequenced by immunoSEQ multiplex PCR; TCRdb stores in-frame clones only, minus some. The sample lists about 2.3 million clones; around 90% were seen once. The sequencing input was naive CD4+ T cells from PBMCs. Receptors were obtained from a man younger than 30 in good health. Some clones in this sample may be carry-over from other donors' samples. Each CDR3 is given with its conserved first and last residue. The order of the fields is V gene, CDR3 protein.

V: TRBV18
CDR3: CASSPASGYLSYEQYF

V: TRBV6-5
CDR3: CASSYLRGSPYGYTF

V: TRBV7-9
CDR3: CASSPRGQGSNQPQHF

V: TRBV6-5
CDR3: CASRKTSGPSNEQFF

V: TRBV4-1
CDR3: CASSQEPGGLAIQYF

V: TRBV28
CDR3: CASSTATFQKTGYAPWEQYF

V: TRBV10-3
CDR3: CAISESGGRTEAFF

V: TRBV28
CDR3: CASSFGAGGPKEDTQYF

V: TRBV11-3
CDR3: CASSPKSRQGNYEQYF

V: TRBV7-3
CDR3: CASSLIGTGGSGTTEAFF

V: TRBV28
CDR3: CASSLWAGYEQYF

V: TRBV18
CDR3: CASSWTGMPIEQYF

V: TRBV15
CDR3: CATGQYSYEQYF

V: TRBV5-1
CDR3: CASSLAGTGGGYTF

V: TRBV2
CDR3: CASCRDPSGNTIYF

V: TRBV7-2
CDR3: CASSSTGSPDTQYF

V: TRBV7-2
CDR3: CASSSGGSGASYEQYF

V: TRBV6-1
CDR3: CASSEAGGGRETQYF

V: TRBV6-1
CDR3: CASSGLAGSYEQYF

V: TRBV18
CDR3: CASSPGQAVYSYNEQFF

V: TRBV28
CDR3: CASSPIDFTSRETQYF

V: TRBV5-1
CDR3: CASSLTRGPDTQYF

V: TRBV7-9
CDR3: CASSPRTSGSYEQYF

V: TRBV9
CDR3: CASSVVGDRGDEQFF

V: TRBV9
CDR3: CASSVVRTDTQYF

V: TRBV5-1
CDR3: CASSLLVGANTGELFF

V: TRBV19
CDR3: CASTETGGEQYF

V: TRBV21-1
CDR3: CASSKYADRGHEQYF

V: TRBV2
CDR3: CASSAPRLTGELFF

V: TRBV5-1
CDR3: CASSSNVRTEQFF

V: TRBV7-9
CDR3: CASSSSGQELPRGYTF

V: TRBV6-5
CDR3: CASSYSGTRSYNEQFF

V: TRBV7-2
CDR3: CASSGGPNTEAFF